Detailed here is one T cell receptor beta chain. The antigen remains undetermined. The sample is drawn from a study of T cell responses to AZD1222 COVID-19 vaccine. Background on the study: Doses given second, at about 4 or about 12 weeks, were pooled.

General study results and limits: Donor demographics were predominantly white British with a female majority; clonal diversity may be underestimated. Baseline antibody screening turned up just six seropositive AZD1222 recipients.

The V gene end was trimmed by 3 bases and the J gene end by 5 bases; junction bases not matched to a gene: 11. CDR1 is SGDLS and CDR2 is YYNGEE in the germline V gene. This CDR3 has 15 amino acids. Libraries were prepared by immunoSEQ multiplex PCR; TCRdb keeps only in-frame clonotypes and omits some of them. The repertoire has some 95,000 clones, 80% to 90% of them found once; the top ten carry roughly 6.3%. The sample was peripheral blood, taken on day 0 of AZD1222 vaccination. The sequence derives from an adult in good health. The V gene is TRBV9, the J gene TRBJ2-7; TRBD1 aligns across 7 bases. The DNA of the CDR3 is TGTGCCAGCAGCGGACGGGACAGATTCGGCGACGAGCAGTACTTC. Amino acid sequence: CASSGRDRFGDEQYF.